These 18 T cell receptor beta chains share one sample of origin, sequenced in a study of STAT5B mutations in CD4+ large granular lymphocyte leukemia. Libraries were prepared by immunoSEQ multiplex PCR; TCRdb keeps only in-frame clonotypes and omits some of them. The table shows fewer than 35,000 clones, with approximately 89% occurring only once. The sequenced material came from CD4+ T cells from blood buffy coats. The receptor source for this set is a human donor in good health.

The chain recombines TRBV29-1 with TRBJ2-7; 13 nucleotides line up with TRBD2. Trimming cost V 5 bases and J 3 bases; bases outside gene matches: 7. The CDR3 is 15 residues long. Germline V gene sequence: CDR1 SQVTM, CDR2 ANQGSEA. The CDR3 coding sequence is TGCAGCGTTCCGGGACTAGCGGGACCCCACTACGAGCAGTACTTC. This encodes CSVPGLAGPHYEQYF.

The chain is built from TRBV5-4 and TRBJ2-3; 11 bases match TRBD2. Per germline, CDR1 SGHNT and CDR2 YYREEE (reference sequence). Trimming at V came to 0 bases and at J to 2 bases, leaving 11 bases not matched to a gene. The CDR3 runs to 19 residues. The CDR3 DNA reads TGTGCCAGCAGCTTGGCCGGGCTAGCGGGGGGTTCAAACACAGATACGCAGTATTTT. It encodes CASSLAGLAGGSNTDTQYF.

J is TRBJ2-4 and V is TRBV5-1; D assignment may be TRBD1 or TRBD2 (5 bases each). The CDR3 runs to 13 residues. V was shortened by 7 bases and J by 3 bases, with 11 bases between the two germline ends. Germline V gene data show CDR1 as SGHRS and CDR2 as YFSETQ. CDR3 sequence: CASSSGGKNIQYF. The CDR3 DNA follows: TGCGCCAGCTCAAGTGGGGGCAAAAACATTCAGTACTTC.

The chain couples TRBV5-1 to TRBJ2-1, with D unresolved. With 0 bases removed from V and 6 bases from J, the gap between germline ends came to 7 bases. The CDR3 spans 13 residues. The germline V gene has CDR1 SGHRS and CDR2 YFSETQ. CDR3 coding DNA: TGCGCCAGCAGCTTGGGACTTATCAATGAGCAGTTCTTC. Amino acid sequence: CASSLGLINEQFF.

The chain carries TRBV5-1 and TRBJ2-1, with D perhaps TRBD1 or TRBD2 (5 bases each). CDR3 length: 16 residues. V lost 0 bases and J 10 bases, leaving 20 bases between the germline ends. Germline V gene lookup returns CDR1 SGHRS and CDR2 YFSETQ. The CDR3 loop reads CASSLGRERGFKEQFF. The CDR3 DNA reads TGCGCCAGCAGCTTGGGCCGGGAAAGGGGCTTCAAAGAGCAGTTCTTC.

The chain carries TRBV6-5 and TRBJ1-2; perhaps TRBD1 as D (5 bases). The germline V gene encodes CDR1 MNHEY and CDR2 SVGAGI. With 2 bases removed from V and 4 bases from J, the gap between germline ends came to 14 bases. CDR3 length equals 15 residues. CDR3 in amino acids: CASSYAGIKIYGYTF. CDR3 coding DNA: TGTGCCAGCAGTTACGCAGGGATCAAAATCTATGGCTACACCTTC.

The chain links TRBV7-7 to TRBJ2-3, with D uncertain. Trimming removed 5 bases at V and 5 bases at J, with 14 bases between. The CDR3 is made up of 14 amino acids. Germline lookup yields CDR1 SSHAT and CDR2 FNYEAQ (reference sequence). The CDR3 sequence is CASSPGGRVDTQYF. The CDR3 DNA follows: TGTGCCAGCAGCCCAGGTGGAAGGGTAGATACGCAGTATTTT.

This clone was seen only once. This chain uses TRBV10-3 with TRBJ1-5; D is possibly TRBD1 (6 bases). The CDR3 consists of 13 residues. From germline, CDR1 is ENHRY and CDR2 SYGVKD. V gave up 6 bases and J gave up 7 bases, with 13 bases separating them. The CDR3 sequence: CAIRTGLGQPQHF. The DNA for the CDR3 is TGTGCCATCAGAACAGGGCTGGGGCAGCCCCAGCATTTT.

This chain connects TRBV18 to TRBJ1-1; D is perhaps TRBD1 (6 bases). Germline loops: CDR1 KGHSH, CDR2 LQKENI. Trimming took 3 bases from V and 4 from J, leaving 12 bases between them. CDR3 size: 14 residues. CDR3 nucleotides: TGTGCCAGCTCACCGAACAGGGTTGCCACTGAAGCTTTCTTT. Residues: CASSPNRVATEAFF.

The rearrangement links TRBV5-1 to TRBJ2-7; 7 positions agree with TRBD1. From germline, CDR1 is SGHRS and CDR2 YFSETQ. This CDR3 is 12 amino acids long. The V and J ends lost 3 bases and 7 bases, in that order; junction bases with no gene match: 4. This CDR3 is CASSYRGGEQYF. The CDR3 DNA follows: TGCGCCAGCAGCTACAGGGGCGGGGAGCAGTACTTC.

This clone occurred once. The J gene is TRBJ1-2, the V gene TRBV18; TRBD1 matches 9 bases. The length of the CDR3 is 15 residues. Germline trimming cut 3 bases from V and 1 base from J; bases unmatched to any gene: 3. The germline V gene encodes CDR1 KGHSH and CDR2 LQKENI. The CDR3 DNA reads TGTGCCAGCTCACCTCGACAGGGGGTTAACTATGGCTACACCTTC. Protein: CASSPRQGVNYGYTF.

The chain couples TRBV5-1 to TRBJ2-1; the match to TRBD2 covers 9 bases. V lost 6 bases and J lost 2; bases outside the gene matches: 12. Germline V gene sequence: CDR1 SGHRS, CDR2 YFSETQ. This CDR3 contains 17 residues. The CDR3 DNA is TGCGCCAGCATCGACCGCCCGAGCGGGGGGACCTACAATGAGCAGTTCTTC. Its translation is CASIDRPSGGTYNEQFF. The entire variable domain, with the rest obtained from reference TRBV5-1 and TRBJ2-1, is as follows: KAGVTQTPRYLIKTRGQQVTLSCSPISGHRSVSWYQQTPGQGLQFLFEYFSETQRNKGNFPGRFSGRQFSNSRSEMNVSTLELGDSALYLCASIDRPSGGTYNEQFFGPGTRLTVL.

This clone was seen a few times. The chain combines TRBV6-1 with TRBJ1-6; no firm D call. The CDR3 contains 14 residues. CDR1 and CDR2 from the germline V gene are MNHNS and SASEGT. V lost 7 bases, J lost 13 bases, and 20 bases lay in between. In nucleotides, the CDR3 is TGTGCCAGCACCTTAGGAAGCCTCGGGGTCCCCCTCCACTTT. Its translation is CASTLGSLGVPLHF.

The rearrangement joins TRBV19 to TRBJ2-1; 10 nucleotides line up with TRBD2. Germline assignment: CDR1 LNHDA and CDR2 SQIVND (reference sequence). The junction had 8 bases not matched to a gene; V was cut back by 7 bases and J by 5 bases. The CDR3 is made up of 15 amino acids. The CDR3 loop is CASIGSSGGHNEQFF. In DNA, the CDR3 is TGTGCCAGTATAGGATCTAGCGGGGGTCACAATGAGCAGTTCTTC.

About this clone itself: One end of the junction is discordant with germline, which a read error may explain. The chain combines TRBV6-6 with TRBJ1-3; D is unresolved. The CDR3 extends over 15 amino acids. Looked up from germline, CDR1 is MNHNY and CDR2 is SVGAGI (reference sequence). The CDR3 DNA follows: TGTGCCAGCAGTTACTCGAACGGGGTCGGAAACACAATATATTTT. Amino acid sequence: CASSYSNGVGNTIYF.

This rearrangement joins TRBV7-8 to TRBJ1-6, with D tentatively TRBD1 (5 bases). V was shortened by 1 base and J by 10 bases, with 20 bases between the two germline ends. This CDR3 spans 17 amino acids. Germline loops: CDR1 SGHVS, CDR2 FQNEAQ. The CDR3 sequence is CASSLGGRGSSGSPLHF. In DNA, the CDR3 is TGTGCCAGCAGCTTAGGAGGAAGGGGAAGTTCAGGATCACCCCTCCACTTT.

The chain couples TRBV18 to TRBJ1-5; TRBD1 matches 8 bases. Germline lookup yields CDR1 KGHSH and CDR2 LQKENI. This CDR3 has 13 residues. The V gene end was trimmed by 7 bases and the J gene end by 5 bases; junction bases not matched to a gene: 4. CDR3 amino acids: CASFQDRDQPQHF. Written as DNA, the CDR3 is TGTGCCAGCTTCCAGGACAGGGATCAGCCCCAGCATTTT.

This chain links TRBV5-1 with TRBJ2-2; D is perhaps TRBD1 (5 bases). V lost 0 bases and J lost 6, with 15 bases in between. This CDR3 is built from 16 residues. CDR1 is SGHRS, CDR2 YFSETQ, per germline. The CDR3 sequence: CASSLAAQGNSGELFF. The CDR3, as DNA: TGCGCCAGCAGCTTGGCCGCCCAGGGCAATTCCGGGGAGCTGTTTTTT.